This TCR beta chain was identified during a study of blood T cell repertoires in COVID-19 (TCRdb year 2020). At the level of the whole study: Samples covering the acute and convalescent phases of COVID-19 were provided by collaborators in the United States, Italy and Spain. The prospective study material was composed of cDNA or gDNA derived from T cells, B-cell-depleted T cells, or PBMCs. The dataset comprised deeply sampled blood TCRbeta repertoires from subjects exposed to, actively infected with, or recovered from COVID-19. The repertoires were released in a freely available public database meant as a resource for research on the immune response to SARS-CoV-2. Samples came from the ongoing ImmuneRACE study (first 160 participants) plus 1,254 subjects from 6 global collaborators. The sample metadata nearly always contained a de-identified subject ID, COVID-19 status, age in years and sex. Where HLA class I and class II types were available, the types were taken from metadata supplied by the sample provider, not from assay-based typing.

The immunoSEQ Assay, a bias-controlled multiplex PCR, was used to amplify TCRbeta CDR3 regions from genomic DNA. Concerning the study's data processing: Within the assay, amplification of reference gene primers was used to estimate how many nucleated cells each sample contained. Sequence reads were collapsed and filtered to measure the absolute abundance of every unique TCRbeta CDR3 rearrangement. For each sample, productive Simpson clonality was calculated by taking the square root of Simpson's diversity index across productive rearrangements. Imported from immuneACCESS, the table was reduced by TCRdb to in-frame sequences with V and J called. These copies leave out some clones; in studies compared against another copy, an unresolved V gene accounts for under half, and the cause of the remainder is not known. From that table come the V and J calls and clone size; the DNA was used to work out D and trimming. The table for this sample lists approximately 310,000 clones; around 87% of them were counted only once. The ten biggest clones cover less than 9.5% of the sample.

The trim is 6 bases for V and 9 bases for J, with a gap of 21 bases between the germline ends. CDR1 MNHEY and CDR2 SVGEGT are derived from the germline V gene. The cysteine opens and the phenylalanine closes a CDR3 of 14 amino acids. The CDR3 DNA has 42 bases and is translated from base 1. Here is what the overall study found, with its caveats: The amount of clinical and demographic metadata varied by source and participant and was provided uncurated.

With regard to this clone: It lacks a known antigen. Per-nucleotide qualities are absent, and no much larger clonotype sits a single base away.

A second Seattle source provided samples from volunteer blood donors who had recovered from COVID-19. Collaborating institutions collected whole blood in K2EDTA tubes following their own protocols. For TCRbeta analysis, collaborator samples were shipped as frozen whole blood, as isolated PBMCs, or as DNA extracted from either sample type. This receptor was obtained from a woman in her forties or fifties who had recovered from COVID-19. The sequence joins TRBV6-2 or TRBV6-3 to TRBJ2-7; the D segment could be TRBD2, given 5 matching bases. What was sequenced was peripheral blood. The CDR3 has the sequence CASSSGGSPTGQYF. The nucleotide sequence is TGTGCCAGCAGCTCTGGCGGGTCCCCTACTGGGCAGTACTTC.